This TCR beta chain was observed in a study of shared clonotypes between healthy human individuals. Study-level points and caveats: The small donor group covered limited genetic and exposure diversity.

With respect to this clone: The antigen is not known.

This was a deep-level run. TCRdb's table, derived via immunoSEQ multiplex PCR, lists solely in-frame clones and lacks some. The table lists 2 million to 2.5 million clones, more than 80% of them singletons. From germline, CDR1 is SEHNR and CDR2 FQNEAQ (reference sequence). CDR3 length equals 15 residues. V was clipped by 5 bases and J by 7 bases; unmatched bases: 8. The J gene is TRBJ1-4, the V gene TRBV7-9, with 9 bases identical to TRBD1. The TCR was taken from a man between 18 and 29 years old in good health. Some clones in this sample may be carry-over from other donors' samples. What was sequenced was naive CD4+ T cells from PBMCs. The subset: CD45RA+ positively selected. The DNA of the CDR3 is TGTGCCAGCAGCCCGATCGGGACAGGGTTTGAAAAACTGTTTTTT. It specifies CASSPIGTGFEKLFF.